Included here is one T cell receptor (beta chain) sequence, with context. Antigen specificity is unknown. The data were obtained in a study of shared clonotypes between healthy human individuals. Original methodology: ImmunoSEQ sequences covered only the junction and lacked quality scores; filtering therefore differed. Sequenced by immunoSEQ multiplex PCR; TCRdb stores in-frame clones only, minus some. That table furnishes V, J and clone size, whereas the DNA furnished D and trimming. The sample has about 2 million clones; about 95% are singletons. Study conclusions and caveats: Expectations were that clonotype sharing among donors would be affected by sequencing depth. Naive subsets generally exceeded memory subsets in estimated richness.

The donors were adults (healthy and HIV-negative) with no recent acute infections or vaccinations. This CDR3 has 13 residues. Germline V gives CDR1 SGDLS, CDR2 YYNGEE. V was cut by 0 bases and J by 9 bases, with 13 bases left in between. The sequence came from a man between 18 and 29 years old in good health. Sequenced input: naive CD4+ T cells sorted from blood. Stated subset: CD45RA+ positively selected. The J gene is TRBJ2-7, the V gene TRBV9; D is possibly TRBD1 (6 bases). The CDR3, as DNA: TGTGCCAGCAGCGTAGGTCCAGGACAGCCGCAGTACTTC. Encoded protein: CASSVGPGQPQYF.